A few counts support the clone carrying this T cell receptor (beta chain). Its antigen is still unknown. V trimming: 5 bases; J trimming: 6 bases; junction bases outside the gene matches: 0. The CDR3 totals 11 residues. Germline lookup yields CDR1 MNHEY and CDR2 SVGAGI. Expressed TCRB transcripts were sequenced, since all the RNA that had been isolated was reverse transcribed. The method was immunoSEQ multiplex PCR; TCRdb's version includes in-frame clones alone and lacks a portion of them. The sample yields a few hundred thousand clones, about 13% seen once. The data derive from a study of beta chain features in type 1 diabetes. General study findings and limits: Within each of all four CD4+ subsets, Type 1 diabetes patients had TCRB CDR3s that were moderately but significantly shorter. Any HLA-type effect on TCRB rearrangement remained unresolved here.

The rearrangement links TRBV6-5 to TRBJ2-7; 8 positions agree with TRBD1. Material for sequencing was naive CD4+ T cells from blood. The receptor comes from a woman between 18 and 29 years old with type 1 diabetes. The DNA of the CDR3 is TGTGCCAGCAGTACAGGGGGCGAGCAGTACTTC. Protein sequence: CASSTGGEQYF.